This passage covers 26 T cell receptor beta chains from one sample sequenced in a study of T-cell reconstitution after alpha-beta-depleted transplantation in children. As it was prepared, the TCRbeta library received unique molecular identifiers. Via MiXCR, TCRdb re-called the PCR reads, giving one row per CDR3 protein. The sample has about 300,000 distinct CDR3 sequences, 6% to 10% seen once; the top ten hold 8.5% to 9.5%. These receptors' antigens are unknown. Study results and caveats: At one year after transplant, newly produced T cells mostly accounted for T-cell counts and diversity.

Source: peripheral blood, taken 360 days after TCRalphabeta/CD19-depleted stem cell transplant. These receptors originate from a female patient aged 2-15 years who had a stem cell transplant for Fanconi anemia, so the T cells may come from the graft donor.

This clonotype occurred many times. This chain links TRBV5-1 with TRBJ2-1; D is ambiguous. The V end lost 4 bases, the J end lost 0 bases, and 11 bases lay between the germline ends. This CDR3 is built from 15 residues. Looked up from germline, CDR1 is SGHRS and CDR2 is YFSETQ. DNA of the CDR3: TGCGCCAGCAGCCAATTTCAGCCCTCCTACAATGAGCAGTTCTTC. The encoded protein is CASSQFQPSYNEQFF.

This clonotype was observed many times. The J gene is TRBJ2-7, the V gene TRBV5-5; D perhaps matches TRBD1 (6 bases). V gave up 4 bases and J gave up 3 bases, with 14 bases separating them. CDR3 length equals 14 residues. Germline V CDR1 and CDR2: SGHKS, YYEKEE (reference sequence). CDR3 in DNA: TGTGCCAGCAGCCGGCCAGGGGAATACTACGAGCAGTACTTC. Translation: CASSRPGEYYEQYF.

In the case of this clonotype: At one of its ends the junction is not consistent with the germline gene, which may arise from a read error. The V gene is TRBV4-3, the J gene TRBJ1-2; D not resolved. The CDR3 covers 15 residues. The germline V gene has CDR1 LGHNA and CDR2 YSLEER. CDR3 region: CASSPLGSGNYGYTF. DNA of the CDR3: TGCGCCAGCAGCCCCCTGGGGTCGGGTAACTATGGTTACACCTTC.

This chain links TRBV7-9 with TRBJ1-2; TRBD1 agrees at 7 bases. The ends lost 3 bases at V and 5 bases at J; junction bases unmatched: 6. The germline CDR1 and CDR2 sequences are SEHNR and FQNEAQ (reference sequence). The CDR3 runs to 14 residues. CDR3 coding DNA: TGTGCCAGCAGCTTTGGACAGGAAGGGTATGGCTACACCTTC. Translating gives CASSFGQEGYGYTF.

The chain recombines TRBV6-5 with TRBJ2-7; D is undetermined. Trimming took 2 bases from V and 1 from J, leaving 9 bases between them. Germline V gene data show CDR1 as MNHEY and CDR2 as SVGAGI. This CDR3 has 14 residues. CDR3 DNA sequence: TGTGCCAGCAGTTACAGCGAAGGGTCCTACGAGCAGTACGTC. It encodes CASSYSEGSYEQYV.

This clonotype was seen ten or more times. The rearrangement joins TRBV5-6 to TRBJ2-7; 12 bases map to TRBD2. The CDR3 totals 15 residues. Germline CDR1 reads SGHDT; CDR2 reads YYEEEE. V trimming: 4 bases; J trimming: 1 base; junction bases outside the gene matches: 3. CDR3 sequence reads: CASSQGLAGSYEQYV. In DNA form, the CDR3 reads TGTGCCAGCAGCCAGGGACTAGCGGGTTCCTACGAGCAGTACGTC.

This sequence joins TRBV27 and TRBJ1-1; tentatively, D is TRBD1 (6 bases). The CDR3 extends over 16 amino acids. V lost 6 bases, J lost 10 bases, and 27 bases lay in between. Germline V gene sequence: CDR1 MNHEY, CDR2 SMNVEV (reference sequence). The CDR3 is CASSRDTRGTGFLAFF. CDR3 DNA sequence: TGTGCCAGCAGCAGGGACACTAGGGGAACAGGGTTCTTAGCTTTCTTT.

Ten or more counts support this clonotype. The chain uses TRBV7-2 and TRBJ2-1, with D maybe TRBD2 (5 bases). The V and J ends lost 5 bases and 10 bases respectively, with 18 bases between them. Germline values: CDR1 SGHTA, CDR2 FQGNSA. The CDR3 sequence is 14 residues long. In nucleotides, the CDR3 is TGTGCCAGCAGCCCATCTGGGAGCGTCGGAGAGCAGTTCTTC. Its protein product is CASSPSGSVGEQFF.

This clonotype was picked up many times. The rearrangement joins TRBV12-3 or TRBV12-4 to TRBJ2-5; D possibly matches TRBD1 or TRBD2 (5 bases each). The CDR3 is 14 residues long. V dropped 5 bases and J dropped 1 base, with 11 bases sitting between them. The CDR3 protein is CASSPGTPQETQYF. DNA of the CDR3: TGTGCCAGCAGTCCCGGGACGCCCCAAGAGACCCAGTACTTC.

This clonotype has a count of ten or more. The chain employs TRBV7-2 and TRBJ1-1; D remains ambiguous. CDR1 is SGHTA and CDR2 is FQGNSA in the germline V gene. The CDR3 loop spans 11 amino acids. The germline V and J ends were trimmed by 7 bases and 4 bases, with 7 bases remaining between them. The CDR3 region has the DNA TGTGCCAGCAAGGACTCCACTGAAGCTTTCTTT. It codes for CASKDSTEAFF.

There are a few counts of this clonotype. The V gene is TRBV7-8, the J gene TRBJ2-7; 7 positions match TRBD1. The V segment lost 3 bases and the J segment 2 bases; nucleotides outside the gene matches: 13. CDR1 SGHVS and CDR2 FQNEAQ come from the germline V gene. This CDR3 comprises 17 residues. The CDR3 nucleotides read TGTGCCAGCAGCTTCACAAAAATGGTAGGGGGCCCCTACGAGCAGTACTTC. It codes for CASSFTKMVGGPYEQYF.

The chain recombines TRBV2 with TRBJ1-6; D gene uncertain. The CDR3 loop spans 15 amino acids. Trimming took off 7 bases at V and 6 bases at J, with 16 bases between the two ends. Germline V gene lookup returns CDR1 SNHLY and CDR2 FYNNEI. Written as DNA, the CDR3 is TGTGCCAGCAACCTGAGACGGGCGGGTAATTCACCCCTCCACTTT. This gives the protein CASNLRRAGNSPLHF.

This clonotype came up many times. The chain couples TRBV21-1 to TRBJ1-1. TRBV21-1 is listed as a pseudogene. The CDR3 covers 13 residues. CDR3 amino acids: CASSRGGFTEAFF. As DNA, the CDR3 is TGTGCCAGCAGCAGAGGGGGATTCACTGAAGCTTTCTTT.

This rearrangement joins TRBV7-3 to TRBJ2-3; TRBD2 aligns across 9 bases. The CDR3 consists of 15 residues. The V gene end was trimmed by 0 bases and the J gene end by 7 bases; junction bases not matched to a gene: 5. The germline gives CDR1 SGHTA, CDR2 FQGTGA. The CDR3 bases are TGTGCCAGCAGCTTAACTAGCGGGGGCCCCCATACGCAGTATTTT. Translating it yields CASSLTSGGPHTQYF.

This clonotype has a count of ten or more. This chain connects TRBV6-5 to TRBJ2-1; D perhaps matches TRBD1 (5 bases). CDR3 size: 16 residues. V was cut by 6 bases and J by 0 bases, with 15 bases left in between. CDR1 and CDR2 (germline): MNHEY, SVGAGI. The CDR3 DNA reads TGTGCCAGCAGCTTAACAGGCACGATCTCCTACAATGAGCAGTTCTTC. Residues: CASSLTGTISYNEQFF.

This clonotype was detected many times. V and J are TRBV5-1 and TRBJ2-3; 9 bases match TRBD1. This CDR3 comprises 16 residues. Germline V gene data show CDR1 as SGHRS and CDR2 as YFSETQ. With V trimmed by 1 base and J by 6 bases, 9 bases remained unmatched. CDR3 sequence reads: CASSLITGGFPDTQYF. As DNA, the CDR3 is TGCGCCAGCAGCTTGATTACAGGGGGCTTTCCGGATACGCAGTATTTT.

V usage is TRBV2 and J usage is TRBJ2-3; maybe TRBD2 (7 bases). This CDR3 is 14 amino acids long. V dropped 5 bases and J dropped 6 bases, with 15 bases sitting between them. Germline V lookup: CDR1 SNHLY, CDR2 FYNNEI. Here the CDR3 DNA reads TGTGCCAGCAGTTCTACGGGGGGCATGGATACGCAGTATTTT. Residues: CASSSTGGMDTQYF.

In this sample, this clonotype turned up a few times. J is TRBJ2-3 and V is TRBV20-1; D is uncertain. Germline lookup yields CDR1 DFQATT and CDR2 SNEGSKA (reference sequence). Trimming removed 2 bases from V and 4 bases from J, with 4 bases in between. This CDR3 contains 11 residues. The CDR3 is CSARRPDTQYF. For the CDR3, the DNA is TGCAGTGCTAGACGACCAGATACGCAGTATTTT.

At least ten counts were recorded for this clonotype. This chain connects TRBV12-3 or TRBV12-4 to TRBJ2-3; 8 positions agree with TRBD2. The CDR3 consists of 15 residues. The V gene end was trimmed by 7 bases and the J gene end by 3 bases; junction bases not matched to a gene: 9. CDR3 protein: CASISRTSGTDTQYF. In DNA, the CDR3 is TGTGCCAGCATATCTCGAACTAGCGGAACAGATACGCAGTATTTT.

This clonotype came up many times. The chain is built from TRBV2 and TRBJ1-4, with 8 bases aligning to TRBD1. The CDR3 covers 15 residues. The V gene end was trimmed by 8 bases and the J gene end by 6 bases; junction bases not matched to a gene: 11. Looked up from germline, CDR1 is SNHLY and CDR2 is FYNNEI. For the CDR3, the DNA is TGTGCCAGCTCCCCGGGACAGGCGATTGATGAAAAACTGTTTTTT. Translating gives CASSPGQAIDEKLFF. Full variable domain (remainder filled in from reference TRBV2 and TRBJ1-4): EPEVTQTPSHQVTQMGQEVILRCVPISNHLYFYWYRQILGQKVEFLVSFYNNEISEKSEIFDDQFSVERPDGSNFTLKIRSTKLEDSAMYFCASSPGQAIDEKLFFGSGTQLSVL.

The sample holds a few counts of this clonotype. The V and J genes are TRBV5-6 and TRBJ1-5; 7 bases are a match to TRBD1. This CDR3 spans 14 amino acids. V was pared by 3 bases and J by 3 bases, with 3 bases of the junction left unmatched. Germline V gives CDR1 SGHDT, CDR2 YYEEEE. The CDR3 loop reads CASSYGTVNQPQHF. CDR3 in DNA: TGTGCCAGCAGCTATGGGACAGTCAATCAGCCCCAGCATTTT.

This clonotype has ten or more counts. The CDR3 DNA follows: TGTGCCAGCAGCTTGGCCTGGGAGACGGAAGCTTTCTTT. Translation gives CASSLAWETEAFF. The chain combines TRBV5-5 with TRBJ1-1; D is unresolved. The CDR3 runs 13 residues. V was trimmed by 0 bases and J by 8 bases, leaving 11 bases between them. CDR1 is SGHKS and CDR2 is YYEKEE in the germline V gene (reference sequence).

On this clonotype itself: At one boundary the junction diverges from the germline segment, which might be a read error. The genes are TRBV5-1 and TRBJ1-1; tentative D call: TRBD1 (6 bases). The CDR3 covers 14 residues. Germline V gene sequence: CDR1 SGHRS, CDR2 YFSETQ. DNA for the CDR3: TGCGCCAGCACCTTGGTACAGGGAAACACTGAAGCTTTCTTT. The encoded protein is CASTLVQGNTEAFF.

V and J are TRBV18 and TRBJ2-7; D could derive from TRBD1 or TRBD2 (6 bases each). Looked up from germline, CDR1 is KGHSH and CDR2 is LQKENI. V lost 3 bases and J lost 2, with 14 bases in between. There are 15 residues in the CDR3. CDR3 sequence (DNA): TGTGCCAGCTCACCGGGGGCGGGACCGACCTACGAGCAGTACTTC. Translated: CASSPGAGPTYEQYF.

The chain carries TRBV15 and TRBJ1-2; D call uncertain. Trimming shortened V by 5 bases and J by 5 bases, and 9 bases separated the two germline ends. CDR3 size: 12 residues. Germline V gives CDR1 LNHNV, CDR2 YYDKDF (reference sequence). The DNA of the CDR3 is TGTGCCACCAGCCAGGTCGGATATGGCTACACCTTC. Amino acids: CATSQVGYGYTF.

This clonotype was found many times. V is TRBV10-3 and J is TRBJ1-2; perhaps TRBD1 as D (6 bases). In germline, CDR1 is ENHRY, CDR2 SYGVKD. This CDR3 contains 14 residues. Trimming took off 3 bases at V and 7 bases at J, with 15 bases between the two ends. The CDR3 DNA is TGTGCCATCAGTGACCCCGACAGGAATGCTGGCTACACCTTC. Translated: CAISDPDRNAGYTF.